This T cell receptor (beta chain) was recovered during a study of T-cell memory formation after mild COVID-19. Study findings and constraints: Contracting CD4+ clones lay largely in CM and EM, with CD8+ ones residing in EMRA. A second wave expanding day 15 to 37 was CD4+-biased; contracting clones were balanced. Certain responding clones were present in pre-infection memory, suggesting participation of cross-reactive memory.

Each CDR3 protein is one row after TCRdb ran MiXCR on the 5' RACE reads. The sample contains hundreds of thousands of distinct CDR3 sequences, about 16% of which appear only once. The CDR3 length is 14 residues. Per the germline V gene, CDR1 is MDHEN and CDR2 is SYDVKM. With 2 bases removed from V and 0 bases from J, the gap between germline ends came to 8 bases. This clonotype was seen many times. Its target is unknown. J is TRBJ2-7 and V is TRBV28; D possibly uses TRBD1 or TRBD2 (5 bases each). Sequencing used PBMCs or a T cell subset sorted from them (not recorded which). The clonotype comes from an adult woman who had mild COVID-19 (a few samples of this study predate the infection). Cell type and time point are not known. CDR3 residues: CASSLGGTSYEQYF. CDR3 DNA sequence: TGTGCCAGCAGTTTAGGGGGAACCTCCTACGAGCAGTACTTC.